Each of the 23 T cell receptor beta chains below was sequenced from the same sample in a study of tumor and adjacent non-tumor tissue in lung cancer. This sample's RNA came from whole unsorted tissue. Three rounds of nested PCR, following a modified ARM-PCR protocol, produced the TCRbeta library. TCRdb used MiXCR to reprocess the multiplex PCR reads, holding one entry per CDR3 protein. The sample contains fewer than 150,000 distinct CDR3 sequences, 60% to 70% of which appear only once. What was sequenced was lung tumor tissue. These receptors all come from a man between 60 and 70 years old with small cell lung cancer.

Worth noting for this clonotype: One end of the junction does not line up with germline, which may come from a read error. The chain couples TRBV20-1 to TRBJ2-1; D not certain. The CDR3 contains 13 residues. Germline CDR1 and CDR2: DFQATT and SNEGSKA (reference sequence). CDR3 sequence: CSARSDAYNEQFF. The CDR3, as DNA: TGCAGTGCTAGGAGCGATGCCTACAATGAGCAGTTCTTT.

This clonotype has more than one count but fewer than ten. CDR3 nucleotides: TGTGCCTGGAGTGTACGCATAAACTATGGCTACACCTTC. Translating it yields CAWSVRINYGYTF. The V gene is TRBV30, the J gene TRBJ1-2; D remains unclear. The CDR3 extends over 13 amino acids. Germline CDR1 and CDR2: GTSNPN and SVGIG (reference sequence). The V end was cut by 0 bases, the J end by 2 bases, with 7 bases between.

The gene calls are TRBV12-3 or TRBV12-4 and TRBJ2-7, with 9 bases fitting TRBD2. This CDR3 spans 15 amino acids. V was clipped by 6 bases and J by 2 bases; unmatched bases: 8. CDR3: CASRNISGGPYEQYV. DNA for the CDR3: TGTGCCAGCAGAAATATTAGCGGGGGCCCCTACGAGCAGTACGTC.

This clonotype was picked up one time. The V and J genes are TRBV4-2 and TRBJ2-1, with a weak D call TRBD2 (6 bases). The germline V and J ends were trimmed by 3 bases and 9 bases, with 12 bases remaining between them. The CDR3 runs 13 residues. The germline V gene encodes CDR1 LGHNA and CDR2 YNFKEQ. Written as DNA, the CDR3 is TGTGCCAGCAGCCACCTAGCGTGGGTTGAGCAGTTCTTC. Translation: CASSHLAWVEQFF.

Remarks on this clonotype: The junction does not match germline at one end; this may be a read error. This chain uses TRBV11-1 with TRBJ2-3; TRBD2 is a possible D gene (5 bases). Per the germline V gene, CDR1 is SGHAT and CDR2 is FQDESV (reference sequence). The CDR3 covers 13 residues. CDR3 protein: CTSKGARTDTQYF. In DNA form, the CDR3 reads TGTACCAGTAAGGGAGCCCGCACAGATACGCAGTATTTT.

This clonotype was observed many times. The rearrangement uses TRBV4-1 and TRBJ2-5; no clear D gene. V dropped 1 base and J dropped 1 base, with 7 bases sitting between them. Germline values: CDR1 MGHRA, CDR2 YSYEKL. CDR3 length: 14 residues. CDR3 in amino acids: CASSQVVGQETQYF. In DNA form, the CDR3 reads TGCGCCAGCAGCCAAGTCGTTGGCCAAGAGACCCAGTACTTC.

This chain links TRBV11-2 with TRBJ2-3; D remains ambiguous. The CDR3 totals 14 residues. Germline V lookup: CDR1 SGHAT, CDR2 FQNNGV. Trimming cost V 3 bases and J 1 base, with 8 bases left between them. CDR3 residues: CASSLSECTDTQYF. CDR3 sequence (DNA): TGTGCCAGCAGCTTGTCAGAGTGCACAGATACGCAGTATTTT.

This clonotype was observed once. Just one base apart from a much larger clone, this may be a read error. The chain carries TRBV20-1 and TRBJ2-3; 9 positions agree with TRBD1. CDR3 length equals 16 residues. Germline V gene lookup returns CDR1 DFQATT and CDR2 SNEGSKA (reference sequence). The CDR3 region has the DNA TGCAGTGCTAGAACTCCGGGACAGGGTGACACAGATATGCAGTATTTT. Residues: CSARTPGQGDTDMQYF.

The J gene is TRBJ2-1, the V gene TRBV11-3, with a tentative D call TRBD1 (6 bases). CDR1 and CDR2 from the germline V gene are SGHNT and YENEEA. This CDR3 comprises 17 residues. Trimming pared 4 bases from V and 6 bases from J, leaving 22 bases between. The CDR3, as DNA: TGTGCCAGCAGCTCTGGAGTGATGGACAGTGTTGGCAATGAGCAGTTCTTC. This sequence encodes CASSSGVMDSVGNEQFF.

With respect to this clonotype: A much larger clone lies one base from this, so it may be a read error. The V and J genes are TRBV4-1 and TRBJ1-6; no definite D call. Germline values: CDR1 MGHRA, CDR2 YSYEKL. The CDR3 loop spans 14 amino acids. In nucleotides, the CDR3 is TGCGCCAGCAGCCAAGACCGCCTGGATTCACTCCTCCACTTT. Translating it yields CASSQDRLDSLLHF.

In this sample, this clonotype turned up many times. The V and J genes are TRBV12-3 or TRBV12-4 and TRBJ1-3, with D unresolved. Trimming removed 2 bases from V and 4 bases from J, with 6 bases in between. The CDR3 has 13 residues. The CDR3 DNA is TGTGCCAGCAGTTTAATTAGGGGAAACACCATATATTTT. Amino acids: CASSLIRGNTIYF.

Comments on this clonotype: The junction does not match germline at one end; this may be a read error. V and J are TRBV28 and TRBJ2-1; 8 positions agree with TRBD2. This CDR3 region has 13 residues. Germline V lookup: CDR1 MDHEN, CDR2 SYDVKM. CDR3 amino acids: CVSSGSSYNDQFF. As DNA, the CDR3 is TGTGTCAGCAGCGGGAGCTCCTACAATGATCAGTTCTTC.

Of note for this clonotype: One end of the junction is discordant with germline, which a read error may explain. In nucleotides, the CDR3 is TGTGCCACCAGCCCCGCCGTGGAGGGGGCAAGGGGCTCCACCTTC. It specifies CATSPAVEGARGSTF. The rearrangement joins TRBV6-5 to TRBJ1-2; 7 bases are shared with TRBD1. CDR3 length equals 15 residues. Per germline, CDR1 MNHEY and CDR2 SVGAGI.

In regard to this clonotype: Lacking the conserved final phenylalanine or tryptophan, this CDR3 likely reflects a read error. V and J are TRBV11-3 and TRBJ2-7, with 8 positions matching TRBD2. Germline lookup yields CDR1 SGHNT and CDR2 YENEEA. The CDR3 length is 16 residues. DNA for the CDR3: TGTGTCAGCAGCCCGCCTGAACGCGGGGGGCTCTACGAGCAGTACTCC. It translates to CVSSPPERGGLYEQYS.

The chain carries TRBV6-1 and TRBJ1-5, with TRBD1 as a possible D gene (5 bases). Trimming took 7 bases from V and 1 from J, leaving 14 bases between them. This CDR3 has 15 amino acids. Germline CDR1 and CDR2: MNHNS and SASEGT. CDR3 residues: CASITRTPSNQPQHF. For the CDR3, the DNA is TGTGCCAGCATAACCCGGACACCCAGCAATCAGCCCCAGCATTTT.

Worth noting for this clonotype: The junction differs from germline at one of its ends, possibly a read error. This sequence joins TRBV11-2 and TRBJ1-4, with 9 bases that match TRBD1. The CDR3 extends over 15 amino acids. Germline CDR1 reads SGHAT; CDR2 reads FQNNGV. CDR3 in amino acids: CPSSTETGGPRKLFF. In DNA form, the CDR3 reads TGTCCCAGCAGCACCGAAACAGGGGGCCCCCGAAAACTGTTTTTT.

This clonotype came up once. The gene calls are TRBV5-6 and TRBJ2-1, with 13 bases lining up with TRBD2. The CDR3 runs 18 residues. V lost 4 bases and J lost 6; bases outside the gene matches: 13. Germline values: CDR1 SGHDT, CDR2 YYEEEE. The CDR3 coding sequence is TGTGCCAGCAGCCGAAGAACTAGCGGGAGGGCCTCACGCAATGAGCAGTTCTTC. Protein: CASSRRTSGRASRNEQFF.

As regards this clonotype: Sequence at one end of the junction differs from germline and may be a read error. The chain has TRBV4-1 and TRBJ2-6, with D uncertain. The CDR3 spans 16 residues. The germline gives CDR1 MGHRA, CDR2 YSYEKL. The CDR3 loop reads CASSQEVVSGVNVLTF. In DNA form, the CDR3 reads TGCGCCAGCAGCCAAGAGGTAGTTTCTGGGGTCAACGTCCTGACTTTC.

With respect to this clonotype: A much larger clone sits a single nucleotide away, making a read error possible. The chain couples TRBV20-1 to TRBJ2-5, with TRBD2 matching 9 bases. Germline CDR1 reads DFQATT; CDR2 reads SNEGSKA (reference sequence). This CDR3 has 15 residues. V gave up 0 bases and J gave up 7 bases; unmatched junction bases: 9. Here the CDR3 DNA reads TGCAGTGCTAGAGAACTATGCGGGAGGGTTCGGACCCAGTACTTC. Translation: CSARELCGRVRTQYF.

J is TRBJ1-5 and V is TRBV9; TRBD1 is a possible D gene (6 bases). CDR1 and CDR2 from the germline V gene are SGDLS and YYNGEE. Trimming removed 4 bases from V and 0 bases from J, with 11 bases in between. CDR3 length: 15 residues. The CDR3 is CASSRGQHSNQPQHF. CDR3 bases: TGTGCCAGCAGCCGTGGACAGCATAGCAATCAGCCCCAGCATTTT.

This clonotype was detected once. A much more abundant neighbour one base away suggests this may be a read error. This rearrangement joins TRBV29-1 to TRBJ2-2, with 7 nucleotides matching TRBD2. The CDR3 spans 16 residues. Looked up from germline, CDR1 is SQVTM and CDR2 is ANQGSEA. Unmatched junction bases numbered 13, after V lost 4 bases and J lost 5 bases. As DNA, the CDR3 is TGCAGCGTTGTGATCAGAGAGGGAGGGCCGACCGGGGAGCTGTTTTTT. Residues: CSVVIREGGPTGELFF.

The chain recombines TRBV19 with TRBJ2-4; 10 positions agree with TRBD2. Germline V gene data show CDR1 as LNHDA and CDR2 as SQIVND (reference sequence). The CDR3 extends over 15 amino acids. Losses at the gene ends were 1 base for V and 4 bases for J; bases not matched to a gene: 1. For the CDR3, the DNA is TGTGCCAGTAGTATAGGGACTAGCGGAAAAAACATTCAGTACTTC. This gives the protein CASSIGTSGKNIQYF.

CDR3 sequence: CSARCATEAFF. The CDR3, as DNA: TGCAGTGCGAGGTGTGCCACTGAAGCTTTCTTT. The chain recombines TRBV20-1 with TRBJ1-1; D unclear. V was shortened by 6 bases and J by 4 bases, with 9 bases between the two germline ends. This CDR3 is 11 amino acids long. In germline, CDR1 is DFQATT, CDR2 SNEGSKA (reference sequence).